This is a list of T cell receptor beta chains from one sample in a study of identical twins. TCRdb itself ran the 5' RACE reads through MiXCR, one entry per CDR3 protein. Among around 450,000 distinct CDR3 sequences listed, about 14% were seen once. These sequences were also reported in another study, on yellow fever vaccine responses in identical twins.

The sequenced sample was CD4+ T cells sorted from blood. These receptors were taken from a young woman in good health. Each CDR3 is given with its conserved first and last residue. The D gene is left open where the match is weak. A clone size is listed for some rows: how often the clone was seen (once, few, many), or a class if it is expanded.

.	TRBV11-2	TRBJ2-7	.	TGTGCCAGCAGCTTAGATCTGGAGGGAGTCCGGGGGCAGTACTTC	CASSLDLEGVRGQYF
TRBD2	TRBV4-2	TRBJ2-1	few	TGTGCCAGCAGCCAGGTATCTGGCGGGAGATCCTACAATGAGCAGTTCTTC	CASSQVSGGRSYNEQFF
.	TRBV7-9	TRBJ2-6	few	TGTGCCAGCAGCTATCCAAGTGGGGCCAACGTCCTGACTTTC	CASSYPSGANVLTF
.	TRBV20-1	TRBJ2-1	many	TGCAGTGCTAGAGGACTAACCTACAATGAGCAGTTCTTC	CSARGLTYNEQFF
TRBD2	TRBV7-7	TRBJ2-3	.	TGTGCTAGCAGCTTCTCCGGGACTAGCGGGAGGGCCAATCCAGATACGCAGTATTTT	CASSFSGTSGRANPDTQYF
.	TRBV7-2	TRBJ2-7	.	TGTGCCAGCAGCTTACGGCGCCAGAGCTACGAGCAGTACTTC	CASSLRRQSYEQYF
.	TRBV20-1	TRBJ2-7	.	TGCAGTGCTAGCGGGTCGCTAGTCAACTCCTACGAGCAGTACTTC	CSASGSLVNSYEQYF
TRBD2	TRBV28	TRBJ2-3	few	TGTGCCAGCAGTTTCCGCGGGGTCGGGGGGTCAGATACGCAGTATTTT	CASSFRGVGGSDTQYF
.	TRBV4-2	TRBJ1-6	few	TGTGCCAGCAGCCAAGAAGTGGGGACAAGTAATTCACCCCTCCACTTT	CASSQEVGTSNSPLHF
.	TRBV7-2	TRBJ2-3	few	TGTGCCAGCAGCTTAAGGGGCCACGAGGGAGATACGCAGTATTTT	CASSLRGHEGDTQYF
.	TRBV6-5	TRBJ2-7	few	TGTGCCAGCAGTTACTCTTCGGGGGCGACGGGAGAGCAGTACTTC	CASSYSSGATGEQYF
TRBD1	TRBV5-1	TRBJ2-1	few	TGCGCCAGCAGCTTGGAGGGGACAGGTTACAATGAGCAGTTCTTC	CASSLEGTGYNEQFF
TRBD1	TRBV20-1	TRBJ2-6	few	TGCAGTGCTAGAGACAGAAGGACAGGTAGCTCTGGGGCCAACGTCCTGACTTTC	CSARDRRTGSSGANVLTF
TRBD2	TRBV7-2	TRBJ2-1	few	TGTGCCAGCAGCCCACCCCGGTGGCTAGCGGTCTACAATGAGCAGTTCTTC	CASSPPRWLAVYNEQFF
.	TRBV24-1	TRBJ2-1	many	TGTGCCACCAGTGACTTGAATGAGCAGTTCTTC	CATSDLNEQFF
TRBD1	TRBV7-8	TRBJ1-5	few	TGTGCCAGCAGCTTAGACGGACAGGGACACAATCAGCCCCAGCATTTT	CASSLDGQGHNQPQHF
.	TRBV29-1	TRBJ1-2	.	TGCAGCGTCCGCCCGGGGACCTATGGCTACACCTTC	CSVRPGTYGYTF
.	TRBV9	TRBJ1-2	.	TGTGCCAGCAGCGCGACAAGGAATTATGGCTACACCTTC	CASSATRNYGYTF
TRBD2	TRBV24-1	TRBJ2-1	.	TGTGCCACCAGTGATTTGGGACTAGCGGGGGGCGGACATGAGCAGTTCTTC	CATSDLGLAGGGHEQFF
.	TRBV25-1	TRBJ1-6	.	TGTGCCAGCAGTCGGCCGGGGAGCTCCTATAATTCACCCCTCCACTTT	CASSRPGSSYNSPLHF
TRBD2	TRBV3-1	TRBJ2-2	.	TGTGCCAGCAGCCAAGGCGGGGGTGGCGGGGAGCTGTTTTTT	CASSQGGGGGELFF
.	TRBV7-8	TRBJ2-2	.	TGTGCCAGCAGCTTAAATCAGGGCGCCGGGGAGCTGTTTTTT	CASSLNQGAGELFF
TRBD2	TRBV20-1	TRBJ2-3	.	TGCAGTGCTAGCTTACTAGCGGGGGGTGATACGCAGTATTTT	CSASLLAGGDTQYF
.	TRBV28	TRBJ2-1	.	TGTGCCAGCAGCGCGGGACAGACCTACAATGAGCAGTTCTTC	CASSAGQTYNEQFF
.	TRBV7-9	TRBJ2-7	.	TGTGCCAGCGGAGATCGGTTGGGTGAGCAGTACTTC	CASGDRLGEQYF
.	TRBV20-1	TRBJ2-7	.	TGCAGTGCTAGAGATCTCAGCGGGTCCTACGAGCAGTACTTC	CSARDLSGSYEQYF
.	TRBV10-3	TRBJ1-6	.	TGTGCCATCAGTGATCAGGGGAATAATTCACCCCTCCACTTT	CAISDQGNNSPLHF
.	TRBV5-5	TRBJ1-6	.	TGTGCCAGCAGCTTGAGATTCGGTGGGGTTGAGTCACCCCTCCACTTT	CASSLRFGGVESPLHF
.	TRBV20-1	TRBJ2-1	few	TGCAGTGCTAACGGCGCTACCCCTTACAATGAGCAGTTCTTC	CSANGATPYNEQFF
TRBD1	TRBV15	TRBJ2-5	.	TGTGCCACCAGCAGTGGACAGGGGGCAGGGGAGACCCAGTACTTC	CATSSGQGAGETQYF
.	TRBV6-1	TRBJ1-1	.	TGTGCCAGCGTAGACCGGCCGAACGCTGAAGCTTTCTTT	CASVDRPNAEAFF